This is a list of T cell receptor beta chains from one sample in a study of blood T cell repertoires in COVID-19. Clones were sequenced by immunoSEQ multiplex PCR, and TCRdb holds only the in-frame ones, with some missing. The sample carries approximately 150,000 clones, more than 75% recorded once. Sequenced: peripheral blood. The receptors here all came from a woman aged 80 or over with COVID-19, enrolled during active disease. The CDR3 runs from the conserved cysteine through the conserved F or W. The order of the fields is J gene, clone size, V gene, D gene, CDR3 DNA, CDR3 protein. D genes are given only for firm matches. Clone size is stated in some rows and not others, as once, few, many or a class when expanded.

j_call: TRBJ2-2
clone_size: -
v_call: TRBV27
d_call: -
cdr3_nt: TGTGCCACCAAACCCAAGGCGGGAAGATTCACCGGGGAGCTGTTTTTT
cdr3_aa: CATKPKAGRFTGELFF

j_call: TRBJ2-6
clone_size: once
v_call: TRBV7-9
d_call: TRBD1
cdr3_nt: TGTGCCAGCAGCACAGGGGCTGGGGCCAACGTCCTGACTTTC
cdr3_aa: CASSTGAGANVLTF

j_call: TRBJ1-1
clone_size: -
v_call: TRBV28
d_call: -
cdr3_nt: TGTGCCAGCAGTGGATATGAGGGCACTGAAGCTTTCTTT
cdr3_aa: CASSGYEGTEAFF

j_call: TRBJ1-2
clone_size: -
v_call: TRBV28
d_call: -
cdr3_nt: TGTGCCAGCAGTCCCCTGCAGGTTCTACACTATGGCTACACCTTC
cdr3_aa: CASSPLQVLHYGYTF

j_call: TRBJ2-1
clone_size: -
v_call: TRBV4-1
d_call: -
cdr3_nt: TGCGCCAGCAGCCATTTAAATGCGGGTACTAACAATGAGCAGTTCTTC
cdr3_aa: CASSHLNAGTNNEQFF

j_call: TRBJ1-4
clone_size: -
v_call: TRBV9
d_call: TRBD1
cdr3_nt: TGTGCCAGCAGCATCTCGGGGACAGGGCACGAAAAACTGTTTTTT
cdr3_aa: CASSISGTGHEKLFF

j_call: TRBJ2-7
clone_size: -
v_call: TRBV7-2
d_call: TRBD1
cdr3_nt: TGTGCCAGCAGCCGGGACAGGGGTCCCTACGAGCAGTACTTC
cdr3_aa: CASSRDRGPYEQYF

j_call: TRBJ1-5
clone_size: -
v_call: TRBV5-4
d_call: -
cdr3_nt: TGTGCCAGCAGCCAAGGGGGGGGTAGCAATCAGCCCCAGCATTTT
cdr3_aa: CASSQGGGSNQPQHF

j_call: TRBJ1-5
clone_size: -
v_call: TRBV28
d_call: TRBD1
cdr3_nt: TGTGCCAGCAGTATGGGACAGCTCAATCAGCCCCAGCATTTT
cdr3_aa: CASSMGQLNQPQHF

j_call: TRBJ2-7
clone_size: -
v_call: TRBV19
d_call: -
cdr3_nt: TGTGCCAGTAGTATAGGCGCCGCATCCAACGAGCAGTACTTC
cdr3_aa: CASSIGAASNEQYF

j_call: TRBJ2-5
clone_size: -
v_call: TRBV7-2
d_call: TRBD1
cdr3_nt: TGTGCCAGCAGCTTAGGACCGTGGGGGACAGCGCAAGAGACCCAGTACTTC
cdr3_aa: CASSLGPWGTAQETQYF

j_call: TRBJ2-5
clone_size: -
v_call: TRBV18
d_call: TRBD2
cdr3_nt: TGTGCCAGCTCCCCCGGGAGGCCAGAGACCCAGTACTTC
cdr3_aa: CASSPGRPETQYF

j_call: TRBJ2-7
clone_size: -
v_call: TRBV7-9
d_call: -
cdr3_nt: TGTGCCAGCAGCTTAGGGGAGGTGGAGGACGAGCAGTACTTC
cdr3_aa: CASSLGEVEDEQYF

j_call: TRBJ2-5
clone_size: -
v_call: TRBV4-1
d_call: -
cdr3_nt: TGCGCCAGCAGCAGGACAGAACAAGAGACCCAGTACTTC
cdr3_aa: CASSRTEQETQYF

j_call: TRBJ2-1
clone_size: few
v_call: TRBV20-1
d_call: TRBD2
cdr3_nt: TGCAGTGCTAGTCCCCTTGGACTAGGGACCTACAATGAGCAGTTCTTC
cdr3_aa: CSASPLGLGTYNEQFF

j_call: TRBJ2-2
clone_size: once
v_call: TRBV5-1
d_call: -
cdr3_nt: TGCGCCAGCAGCTTGGAGGGAGAGGCGAGGACCGGGGAGCTGTTTTTT
cdr3_aa: CASSLEGEARTGELFF

j_call: TRBJ1-3
clone_size: -
v_call: TRBV9
d_call: -
cdr3_nt: TGTGCCAGCAGCGGCCCGACACTGAGTATAAGCTCTGGAAACACCATATATTTT
cdr3_aa: CASSGPTLSISSGNTIYF